A single sample is the source of the 18 T cell receptor beta chains below, sequenced in a study of shared T cell receptors in the human thymus. Sequenced by immunoSEQ multiplex PCR; TCRdb stores in-frame clones only, minus some. The repertoire holds 540,000 or so clones, with more than 75% as singletons. A further study also used this sample, focusing on human thymus T cells.

The sample taken for sequencing was thymocytes. These receptors were obtained from a boy under two years old with a congenital heart defect.

The J gene is TRBJ2-1, the V gene TRBV10-3; 8 bases are a match to TRBD2. Germline CDR1 and CDR2: ENHRY and SYGVKD. The CDR3 is 20 amino acids. Germline trimming cut 3 bases from V and 1 base from J; bases unmatched to any gene: 17. The CDR3 protein is CAISESADGLASGSYNEQFF. The CDR3 region has the DNA TGTGCCATCAGTGAATCGGCAGACGGACTAGCCTCCGGATCCTACAATGAGCAGTTCTTC.

The chain couples TRBV18 to TRBJ2-3; 11 nucleotides match TRBD2. From germline, CDR1 is KGHSH and CDR2 LQKENI. V lost 5 bases and J lost 2; bases outside the gene matches: 3. The CDR3 runs 15 residues. The CDR3 loop reads CASSTSGSNTDTQYF. The CDR3 nucleotides are TGTGCCAGCTCAACTAGCGGGAGTAACACAGATACGCAGTATTTT.

The chain links TRBV6-1 to TRBJ2-5; D gene uncertain. This CDR3 has 13 residues. The V and J ends lost 1 base and 2 bases respectively, with 5 bases between them. In germline, CDR1 is MNHNS, CDR2 SASEGT. The CDR3 coding sequence is TGTGCCAGCAGTGAAGTCAGTCAAGAGACCCAGTACTTC. It encodes CASSEVSQETQYF.

The table lists this clone with a count of one. The chain recombines TRBV9 with TRBJ2-4; TRBD1 aligns across 8 bases. J lost 9 bases, V lost 3 bases, and 5 bases had no gene match. Per the germline V gene, CDR1 is SGDLS and CDR2 is YYNGEE. The CDR3 is 13 residues long. CDR3 in amino acids: CASSGDRGGIQYF. The CDR3 DNA reads as TGTGCCAGCAGCGGTGACAGGGGTGGCATTCAGTACTTC.

The chain has TRBV30 and TRBJ2-3; D not resolved. The CDR3 consists of 14 residues. The V end was cut by 8 bases, the J end by 2 bases, with 17 bases between. Germline CDR1 is GTSNPN and CDR2 is SVGIG (reference sequence). DNA for the CDR3: TGTGCCCCTAGGTTGGCGGCCCCCACAGATACGCAGTATTTT. Its translation is CAPRLAAPTDTQYF.

V and J are TRBV7-2 and TRBJ1-1; no clear D gene. Deletions cut 0 bases from V and 5 bases from J, with 16 bases between. Germline values: CDR1 SGHTA, CDR2 FQGNSA. This CDR3 comprises 16 residues. CDR3: CASSLAYGKGVTEAFF. In DNA form, the CDR3 reads TGTGCCAGCAGCTTAGCGTACGGTAAGGGAGTAACTGAAGCTTTCTTT.

V and J are TRBV11-2 and TRBJ2-7, with D possibly TRBD1 on 5 matching bases. The V end was cut by 1 base, the J end by 4 bases, with 8 bases between. CDR3 length equals 13 residues. The V gene's germline CDR1 is SGHAT and CDR2 FQNNGV. DNA for the CDR3: TGTGCCAGCAGCTTAGCAGGGTCGTACGAGCAGTACTTC. Translating gives CASSLAGSYEQYF.

The chain links TRBV25-1 to TRBJ2-1, with 13 bases fitting TRBD2. V gave up 0 bases and J gave up 5 bases; unmatched junction bases: 4. Per the germline V gene, CDR1 is MGHDK and CDR2 is SYGVNS. CDR3 length equals 17 residues. This CDR3 reads CASSEYGLAGDDNEQFF. CDR3 coding DNA: TGTGCCAGCAGTGAATACGGACTAGCGGGAGATGACAATGAGCAGTTCTTC. The full variable domain, its missing parts supplied by reference TRBV25-1 and TRBJ2-1, is EADIYQTPRYLVIGTGKKITLECSQTMGHDKMYWYQQDPGMELHLIHYSYGVNSTEKGDLSSESTVSRIRTEHFPLTLESARPSHTSQYLCASSEYGLAGDDNEQFFGPGTRLTVL.

The V and J genes are TRBV28 and TRBJ2-7; 10 bases are shared with TRBD2. V was clipped by 0 bases and J by 0 bases; unmatched bases: 11. Per the germline V gene, CDR1 is MDHEN and CDR2 is SYDVKM. The CDR3 has 19 amino acids. The CDR3 DNA reads TGTGCCAGCAGTTTATGGGAAGGTGAAACTAGCGGGACCTCCTACGAGCAGTACTTC. Amino acids: CASSLWEGETSGTSYEQYF.

This rearrangement joins TRBV6-5 to TRBJ2-1; 12 bases agree with TRBD2. The CDR3 has 14 residues. Trimming took 4 bases from V and 7 from J; bases not matched to a gene: 2. CDR1 is MNHEY, CDR2 SVGAGI, per germline. In DNA form, the CDR3 reads TGTGCCAGCAGTTCCGGACTAGCGGGGAATGAGCAGTTCTTC. Residues: CASSSGLAGNEQFF.

This chain uses TRBV14 with TRBJ2-7; 7 nucleotides agree with TRBD2. This CDR3 contains 15 residues. After removal of 1 base from V and 3 bases from J, the junction contained 6 bases not matched to a gene. The V gene's germline CDR1 is SGHDN and CDR2 FVKESK. The CDR3 here is CASSQVPAGLYEQYF. The DNA for the CDR3 is TGTGCCAGCAGCCAAGTTCCAGCGGGACTCTACGAGCAGTACTTC.

This clone was seen a few times. The gene calls are TRBV11-2 and TRBJ1-2; 10 nucleotides line up with TRBD1. V was clipped by 3 bases and J by 7 bases; unmatched bases: 5. The V gene's germline CDR1 is SGHAT and CDR2 FQNNGV. The CDR3 sequence is 14 residues long. Here the CDR3 reads CASSFWDRGAGYTF. The DNA of the CDR3 is TGTGCCAGCAGCTTCTGGGACAGGGGAGCTGGCTACACCTTC.

J is TRBJ1-3 and V is TRBV7-9; unclear D gene. The CDR3 is made up of 11 amino acids. Trimming cost V 6 bases and J 8 bases, with 8 bases left between them. Germline V gene data show CDR1 as SEHNR and CDR2 as FQNEAQ (reference sequence). The DNA for the CDR3 is TGTGCCAGCAGGTTCATAGACACCATATATTTT. Translated: CASRFIDTIYF.

The J gene is TRBJ1-2, the V gene TRBV6-5; weak D call: TRBD1 (5 bases). V lost 2 bases to trimming and J lost 3 bases, with 16 bases between them. Germline lookup yields CDR1 MNHEY and CDR2 SVGAGI. The CDR3 contains 16 residues. CDR3 bases: TGTGCCAGCAGTTACGCGGTCGGCAGGGCGGACTATGGCTACACCTTC. It translates to CASSYAVGRADYGYTF.

This chain links TRBV10-1 with TRBJ1-1; 7 nucleotides align to TRBD1. V lost 7 bases and J lost 4; bases outside the gene matches: 3. The CDR3 is made up of 12 amino acids. Germline lookup yields CDR1 WNHNN and CDR2 SYGVQD (reference sequence). CDR3: CASNNRGTEAFF. DNA of the CDR3: TGCGCCAGCAATAACAGGGGCACTGAAGCTTTCTTT.

J is TRBJ2-7 and V is TRBV27; TRBD1 matches 8 bases. Germline assignment: CDR1 MNHEY and CDR2 SMNVEV (reference sequence). This CDR3 comprises 15 residues. J gave up 6 bases and V 4 bases, and 11 bases lay outside the gene matches. CDR3 region: CASSSPGTGHGEQYF. For the CDR3, the DNA is TGTGCCAGCAGTTCTCCCGGGACAGGTCATGGCGAGCAGTACTTC.

This CDR3 reads CASSVPRDRGPYEQYF. CDR3 nucleotide sequence: TGTGCCAGCAGCGTCCCCCGGGACAGGGGACCCTACGAGCAGTACTTC. V usage is TRBV9 and J usage is TRBJ2-7, with 10 positions matching TRBD1. From germline, CDR1 is SGDLS and CDR2 YYNGEE. The CDR3 is made up of 16 amino acids. Losses at the gene ends were 2 bases for V and 2 bases for J; bases not matched to a gene: 7.

This rearrangement joins TRBV14 to TRBJ2-7, with 11 bases matching TRBD2. The CDR3 runs 15 residues. Losses at the gene ends were 3 bases for V and 3 bases for J; bases not matched to a gene: 4. Germline CDR1 is SGHDN and CDR2 is FVKESK. In nucleotides, the CDR3 is TGTGCCAGCAGCCAGGAACTAGCGGGAGTCTACGAGCAGTACTTC. This encodes CASSQELAGVYEQYF.